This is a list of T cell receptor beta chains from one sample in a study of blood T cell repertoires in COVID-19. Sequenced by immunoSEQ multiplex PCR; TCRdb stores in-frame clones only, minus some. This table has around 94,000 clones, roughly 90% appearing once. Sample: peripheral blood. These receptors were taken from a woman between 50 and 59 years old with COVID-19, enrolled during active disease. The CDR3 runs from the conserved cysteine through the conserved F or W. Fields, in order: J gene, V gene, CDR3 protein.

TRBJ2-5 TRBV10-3 CAISDPDREETQYF
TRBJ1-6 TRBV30 CACADRFYSPLHF
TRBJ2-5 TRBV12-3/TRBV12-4 CASSRQSQETQYF
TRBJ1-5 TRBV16 CASSSHPGQGANQPQHF
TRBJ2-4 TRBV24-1 CATSDGQGARNIQYF
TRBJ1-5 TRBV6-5 CASSSPLPGGNQPQHF
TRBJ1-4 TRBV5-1 CASSLGADGEKLFF
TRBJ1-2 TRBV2 CASSLDRENYGYTF
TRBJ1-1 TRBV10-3 CAISDRANTEAFF
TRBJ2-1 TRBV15 CATSRERTSGPLYNEQFF
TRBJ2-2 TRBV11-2 CASRHSLGTGWDLRELFF
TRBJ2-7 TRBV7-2 CASSTGTSGPYEQYF
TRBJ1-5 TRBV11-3 CASSPTSKGGVLGQPQHF
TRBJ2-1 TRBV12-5 CASGVAVNEQFF
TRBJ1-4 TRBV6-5 CASSYLQGAYEKLFF
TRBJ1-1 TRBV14 CASSQRDTRGAFF
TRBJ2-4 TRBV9 CASSVEGDSAKNIQYF
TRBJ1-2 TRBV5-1 CASSLFGEEDGYTF
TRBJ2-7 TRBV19 CASSDTGRGEQYF
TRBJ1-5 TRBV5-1 CASSLLSDINQPQHF
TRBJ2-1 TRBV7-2 CASSVPPGQYYNEQFF
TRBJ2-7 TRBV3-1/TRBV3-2 CASSHQGEYYEQYF
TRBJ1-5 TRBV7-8 CASSLGGGEGKPQHF
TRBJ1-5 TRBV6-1 CASSEGYGGSNQPQHF
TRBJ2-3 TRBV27 CASSSPAGRRTDTQYF
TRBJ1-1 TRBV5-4 CASSLEWSSGNTEAFF
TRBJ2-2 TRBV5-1 CASSLISRTSGGASTGELFF
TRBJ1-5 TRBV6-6 CASSYGAPGQPQHF
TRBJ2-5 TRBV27 CASRGLAGQERTQYF
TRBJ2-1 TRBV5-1 CASSSRGLAGSYNEQFF
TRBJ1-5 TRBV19 CASSTDRYNQPQHF
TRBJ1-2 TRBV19 CASSMPGQGRYGYTF
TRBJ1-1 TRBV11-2 CASSLVAGRTEAFF
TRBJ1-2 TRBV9 CASSPGVAGGYGYTF
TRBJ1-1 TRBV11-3 CASSRTLQGSRYTEAFF
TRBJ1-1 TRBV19 CASRRAGATEAFF
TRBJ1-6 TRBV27 CASSFGGAHNSPLHF
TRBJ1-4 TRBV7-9 CASSVQQGPNEKLFF
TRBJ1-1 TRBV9 CASSVGPVDISMNTEAFF
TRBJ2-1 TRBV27 CASRRLVPGRSYNEQFF